Below, 7 T cell receptor beta chains from the same sample are listed, as sequenced in a study of blood T cell repertoires in COVID-19. Assay: immunoSEQ multiplex PCR; the TCRdb copy retains only in-frame clones and omits some. The sample yields some 150,000 clones, 87% seen once. Sequencing was carried out using peripheral blood. These receptors originate from a man aged 45-60 years with active COVID-19.

This chain uses TRBV18 with TRBJ2-1, with TRBD1 matching over 9 bases. The CDR3 has 16 amino acids. Germline CDR1 reads KGHSH; CDR2 reads LQKENI. V lost 3 bases and J lost 3; bases outside the gene matches: 6. CDR3 in amino acids: CASSPWTGDNYNEQFF. The CDR3 DNA follows: TGTGCCAGCTCACCTTGGACAGGGGACAACTACAATGAGCAGTTCTTC. The variable domain in full, with the rest retrieved from reference TRBV18 and TRBJ2-1, is NAGVMQNPRHLVRRRGQEARLRCSPMKGHSHVYWYRQLPEEGLKFMVYLQKENIIDESGMPKERFSAEFPKEGPSILRIQQVVRGDSAAYFCASSPWTGDNYNEQFFGPGTRLTVL.

This chain links TRBV7-9 with TRBJ2-7; a weak D match, TRBD1 (6 bases). Germline CDR1 is SEHNR and CDR2 is FQNEAQ (reference sequence). V was trimmed by 4 bases and J by 6 bases, leaving 16 bases between them. The CDR3 is 14 residues long. The CDR3 coding sequence is TGTGCCAGCAGCTCGGACAGCTGGTCGGGCGAGCAGTACTTC. Translated, it gives CASSSDSWSGEQYF.

V gene TRBV3-1 (or the pseudogene TRBV3-2) combines with J gene TRBJ2-7; possible D gene TRBD1, 6 bases. Germline-derived CDR1 and CDR2 are LGHDT and YNNKEL (reference sequence). The CDR3 covers 15 residues. Trimming shortened V by 4 bases and J by 5 bases, and 18 bases separated the two germline ends. The CDR3 DNA reads as TGTGCCAGCAGCCTAAGGGGGACCGCTTCGAACGAGCAGTACTTC. This codes for CASSLRGTASNEQYF.

The rearrangement joins TRBV11-2 to TRBJ2-5; 10 nucleotides agree with TRBD2. J lost 4 bases, V lost 3 bases, and 5 bases had no gene match. This CDR3 is built from 15 residues. CDR1 and CDR2 from the germline V gene are SGHAT and FQNNGV. In DNA form, the CDR3 reads TGTGCCAGCAGCTTTCTGGGACTAGCGACAGAGACCCAGTACTTC. Amino acids: CASSFLGLATETQYF.

The chain couples TRBV18 to TRBJ2-1, with TRBD2 matching over 9 bases. This CDR3 spans 16 amino acids. Germline CDR1 reads KGHSH; CDR2 reads LQKENI. V trimming: 3 bases; J trimming: 6 bases; junction bases outside the gene matches: 9. In nucleotides, the CDR3 is TGTGCCAGCTCACCCTCCGGGACTAGCATGGGCAATGAGCAGTTCTTC. As protein: CASSPSGTSMGNEQFF.

At least ten counts were recorded for this clone. The V call is TRBV7-2, the J call TRBJ1-5; possibly TRBD1 for D (5 bases). In germline, CDR1 is SGHTA, CDR2 FQGNSA. V was trimmed by 3 bases and J by 0 bases, leaving 12 bases between them. The CDR3 loop spans 16 amino acids. The CDR3 loop is CASSLGGRLSNQPQHF. CDR3 in DNA: TGTGCCAGCAGCTTGGGGGGGAGACTTAGCAATCAGCCCCAGCATTTT.

This sequence joins TRBV2 and TRBJ2-4; 8 bases agree with TRBD1. Germline V lookup: CDR1 SNHLY, CDR2 FYNNEI. V lost 5 bases to trimming and J lost 1 base; unmatched junction nucleotides: 22. The CDR3 runs 21 residues. The CDR3 is CASSPTPRTGTFFAAKNIQYF. Here the CDR3 DNA reads TGTGCCAGCAGTCCCACTCCAAGGACAGGGACCTTTTTTGCGGCCAAAAACATTCAGTACTTC.